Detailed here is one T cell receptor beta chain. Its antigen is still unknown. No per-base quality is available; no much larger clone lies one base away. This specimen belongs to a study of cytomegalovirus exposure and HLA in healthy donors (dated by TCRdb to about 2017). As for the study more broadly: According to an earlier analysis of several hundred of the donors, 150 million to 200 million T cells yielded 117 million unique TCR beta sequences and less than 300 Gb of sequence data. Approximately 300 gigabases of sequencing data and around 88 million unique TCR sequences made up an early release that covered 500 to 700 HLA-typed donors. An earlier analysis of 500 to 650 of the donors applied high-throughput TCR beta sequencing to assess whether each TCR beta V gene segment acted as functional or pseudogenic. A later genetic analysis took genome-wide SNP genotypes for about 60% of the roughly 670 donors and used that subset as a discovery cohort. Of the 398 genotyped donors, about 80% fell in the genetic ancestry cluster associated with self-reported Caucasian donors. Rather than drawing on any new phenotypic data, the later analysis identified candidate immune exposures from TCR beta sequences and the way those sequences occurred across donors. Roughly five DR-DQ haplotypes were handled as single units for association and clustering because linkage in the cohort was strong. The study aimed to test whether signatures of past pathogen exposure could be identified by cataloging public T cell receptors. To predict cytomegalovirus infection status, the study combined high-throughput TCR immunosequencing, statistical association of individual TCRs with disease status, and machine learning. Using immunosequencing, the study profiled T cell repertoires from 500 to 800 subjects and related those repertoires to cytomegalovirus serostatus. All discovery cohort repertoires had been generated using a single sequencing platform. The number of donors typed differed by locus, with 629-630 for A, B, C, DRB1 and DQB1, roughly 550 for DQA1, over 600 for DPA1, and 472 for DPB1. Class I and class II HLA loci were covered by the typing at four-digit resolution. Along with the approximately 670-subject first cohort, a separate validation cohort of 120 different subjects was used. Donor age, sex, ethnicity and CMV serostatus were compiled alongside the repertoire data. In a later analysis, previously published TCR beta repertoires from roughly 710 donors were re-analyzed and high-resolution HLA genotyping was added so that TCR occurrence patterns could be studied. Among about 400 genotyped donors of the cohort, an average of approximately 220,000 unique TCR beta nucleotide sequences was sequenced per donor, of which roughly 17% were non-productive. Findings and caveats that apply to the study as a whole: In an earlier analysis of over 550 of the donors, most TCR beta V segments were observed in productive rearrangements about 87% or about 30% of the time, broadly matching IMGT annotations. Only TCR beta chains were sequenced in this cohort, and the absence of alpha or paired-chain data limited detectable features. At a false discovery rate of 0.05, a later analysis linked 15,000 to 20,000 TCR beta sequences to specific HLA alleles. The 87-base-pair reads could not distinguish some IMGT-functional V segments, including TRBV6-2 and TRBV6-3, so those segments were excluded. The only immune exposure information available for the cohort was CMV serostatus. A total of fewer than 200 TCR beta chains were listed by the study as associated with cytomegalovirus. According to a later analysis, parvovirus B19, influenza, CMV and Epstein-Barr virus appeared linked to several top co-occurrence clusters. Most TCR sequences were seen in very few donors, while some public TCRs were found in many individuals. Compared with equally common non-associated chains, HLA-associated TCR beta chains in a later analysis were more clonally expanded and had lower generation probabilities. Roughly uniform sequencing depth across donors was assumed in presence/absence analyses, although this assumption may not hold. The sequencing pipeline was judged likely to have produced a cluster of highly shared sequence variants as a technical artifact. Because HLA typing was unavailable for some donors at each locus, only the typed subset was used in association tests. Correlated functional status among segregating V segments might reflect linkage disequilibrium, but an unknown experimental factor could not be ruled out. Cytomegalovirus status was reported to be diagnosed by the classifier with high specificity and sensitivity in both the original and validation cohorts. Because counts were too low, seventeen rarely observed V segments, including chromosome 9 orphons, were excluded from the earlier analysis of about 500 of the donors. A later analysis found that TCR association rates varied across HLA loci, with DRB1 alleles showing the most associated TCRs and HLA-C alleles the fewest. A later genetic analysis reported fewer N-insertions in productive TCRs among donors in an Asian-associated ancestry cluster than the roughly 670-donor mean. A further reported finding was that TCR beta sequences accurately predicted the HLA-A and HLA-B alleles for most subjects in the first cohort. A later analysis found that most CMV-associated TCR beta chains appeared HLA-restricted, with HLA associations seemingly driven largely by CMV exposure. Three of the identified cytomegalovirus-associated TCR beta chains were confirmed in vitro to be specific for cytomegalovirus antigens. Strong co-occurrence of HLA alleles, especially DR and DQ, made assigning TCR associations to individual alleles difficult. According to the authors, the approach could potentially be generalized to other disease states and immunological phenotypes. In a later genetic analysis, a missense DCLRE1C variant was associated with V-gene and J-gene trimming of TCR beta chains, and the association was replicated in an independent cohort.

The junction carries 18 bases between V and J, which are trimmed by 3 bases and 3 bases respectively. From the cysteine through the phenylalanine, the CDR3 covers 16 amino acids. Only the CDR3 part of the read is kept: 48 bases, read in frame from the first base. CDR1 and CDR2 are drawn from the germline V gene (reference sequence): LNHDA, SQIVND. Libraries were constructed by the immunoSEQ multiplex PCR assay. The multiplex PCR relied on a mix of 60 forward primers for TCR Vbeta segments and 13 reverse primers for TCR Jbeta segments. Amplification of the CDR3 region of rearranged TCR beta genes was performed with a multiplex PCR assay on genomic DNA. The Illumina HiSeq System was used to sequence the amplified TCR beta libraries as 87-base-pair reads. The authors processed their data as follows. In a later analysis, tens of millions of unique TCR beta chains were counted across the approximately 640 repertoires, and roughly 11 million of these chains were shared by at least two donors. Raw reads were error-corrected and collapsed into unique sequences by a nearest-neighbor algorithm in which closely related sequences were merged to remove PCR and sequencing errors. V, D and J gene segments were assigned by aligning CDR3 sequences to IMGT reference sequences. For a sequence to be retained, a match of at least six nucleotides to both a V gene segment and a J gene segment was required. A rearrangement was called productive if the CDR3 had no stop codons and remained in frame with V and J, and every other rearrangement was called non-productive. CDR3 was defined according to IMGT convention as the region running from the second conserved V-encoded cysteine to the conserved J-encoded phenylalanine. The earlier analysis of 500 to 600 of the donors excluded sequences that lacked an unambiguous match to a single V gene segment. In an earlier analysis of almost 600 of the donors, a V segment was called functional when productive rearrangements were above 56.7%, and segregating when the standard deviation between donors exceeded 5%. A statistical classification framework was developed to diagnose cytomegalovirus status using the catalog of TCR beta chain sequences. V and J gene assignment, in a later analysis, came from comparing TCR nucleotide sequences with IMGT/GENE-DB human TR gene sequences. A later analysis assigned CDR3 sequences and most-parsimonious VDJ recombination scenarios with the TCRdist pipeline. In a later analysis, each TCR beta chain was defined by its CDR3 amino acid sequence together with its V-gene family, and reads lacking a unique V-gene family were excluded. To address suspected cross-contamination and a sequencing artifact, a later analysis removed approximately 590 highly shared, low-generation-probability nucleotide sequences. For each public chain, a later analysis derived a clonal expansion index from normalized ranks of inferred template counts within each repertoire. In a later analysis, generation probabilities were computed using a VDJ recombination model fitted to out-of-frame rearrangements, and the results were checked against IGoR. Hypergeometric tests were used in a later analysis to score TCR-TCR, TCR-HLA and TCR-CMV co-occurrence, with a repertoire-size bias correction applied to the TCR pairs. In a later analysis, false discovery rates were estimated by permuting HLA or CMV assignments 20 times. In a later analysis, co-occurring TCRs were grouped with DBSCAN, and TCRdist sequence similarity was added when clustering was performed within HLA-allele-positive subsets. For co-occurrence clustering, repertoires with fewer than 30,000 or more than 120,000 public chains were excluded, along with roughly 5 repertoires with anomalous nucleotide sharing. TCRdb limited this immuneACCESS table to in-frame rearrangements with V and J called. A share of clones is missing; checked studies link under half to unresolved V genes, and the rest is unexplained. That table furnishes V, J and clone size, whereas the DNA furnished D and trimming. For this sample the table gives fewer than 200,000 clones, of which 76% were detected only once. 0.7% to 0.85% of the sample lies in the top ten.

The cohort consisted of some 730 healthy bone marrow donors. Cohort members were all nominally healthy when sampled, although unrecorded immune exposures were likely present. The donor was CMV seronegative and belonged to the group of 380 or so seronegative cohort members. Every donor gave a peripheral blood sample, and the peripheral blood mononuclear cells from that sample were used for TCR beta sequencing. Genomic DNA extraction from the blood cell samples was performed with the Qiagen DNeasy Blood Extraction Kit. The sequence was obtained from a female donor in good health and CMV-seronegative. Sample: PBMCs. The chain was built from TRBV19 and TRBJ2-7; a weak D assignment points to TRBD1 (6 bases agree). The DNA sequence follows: TGTGCCAGTAGTATTTCAGGGGCTGGGGCGATCTACGAGCAGTACTTC. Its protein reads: CASSISGAGAIYEQYF.